Sequencing of this TCR beta chain was carried out in a study of somatic mutations in cytotoxic T cells in rheumatoid arthritis. Study outcomes and limitations: More than 20% of CD8+ cells belonged to the largest clone in about an eighth of the roughly 60 patients. Only rheumatoid arthritis patients, not healthy controls, showed CD8+ clonality increasing with age.

To note about this clone: Its antigen is not identified.

Positive selection using magnetic beads isolated the CD4+ and CD8+ cells (purity was checked by flow cytometry). Under the authors' procedure: Matches were rare between published virus-specific TCRB sequences and patient CD8+ clones exceeding 1%. Profiling relied on immunoSEQ multiplex PCR, and the TCRdb table lists in-frame clones only, not all of them. D and trimming come from the DNA, and the V and J calls and clone size come from that table. The sample contains around 3,500 clones, under 85% of which appear only once. The CDR3 loop spans 11 amino acids. Germline CDR1 is SGDLS and CDR2 is YYNGEE. With 7 bases removed from V and 4 bases from J, the gap between germline ends came to 9 bases.

The sequence derives from a man aged 35-49 years with rheumatoid arthritis. The sequenced sample consisted of CD8+ T cells sorted from blood. The gene calls are TRBV9 and TRBJ2-7; possible D gene TRBD2, 5 bases. The DNA of the CDR3 is TGTGCCAGCGGGAGAGAGTACGAGCAGTACTTC. Encoded protein: CASGREYEQYF.